This T cell receptor (beta chain) was identified in a study of shared clonotypes between healthy human individuals. Study-wide results and caveats: A handful of donors had about 5% of their naive CD4 clonotypes in common.

Donors included only healthy HIV-negative adults lacking recent acute infections or vaccinations. The study separated CD4+ cells into CD45RA+ naive and CD45RA-negative memory subsets. Method: immunoSEQ multiplex PCR; TCRdb's copy keeps in-frame clones and lacks some. The repertoire has a few million clones, more than 80% of them found once; the top ten carry 0.39%. On this clone: Its antigen remains unidentified.

CDR1 and CDR2 from the germline V gene are SNHLY and FYNNEI. With V trimmed by 11 bases and J by 2 bases, 6 bases remained unmatched. The CDR3 has 13 residues. This receptor was identified in a man younger than 35 in good health. Some clones in this sample may be carry-over from other donors' samples. The chain links TRBV2 to TRBJ1-2, with TRBD1 identical over 9 bases. The sample consisted of naive CD4+ T cells from PBMCs. Subset reported: CD45RA+ positively selected. CDR3 bases: TGTGCCCGGCGGGGGACAGGGAACTATGGCTACACCTTC. The encoded protein is CARRGTGNYGYTF.